This T cell receptor (beta chain) appears in the sequencing data of a study of response to subunit inactivated influenza vaccine. Study conclusions and caveats: Researchers suggested that each seasonal influenza vaccination recruits few new T cells.

CDR1 and CDR2 from the germline V gene are MNHEY and SVGEGT. There are 18 residues in the CDR3. The trim removed 6 bases at V and 0 bases at J, leaving 5 bases unmatched. TCRdb reanalysed the RT-PCR reads using MiXCR and keeps one entry per CDR3 protein. Of more than 150,000 distinct CDR3 sequences detected, 7.5% to 10% appear once; the ten largest clones hold about a tenth. For this clonotype: Its antigen is as yet unknown.

The sample was non-naive T cells sorted from PBMCs, taken on the day of vaccination. V is TRBV6-2 or TRBV6-3 and J is TRBJ2-2; TRBD2 aligns across 15 bases. The clonotype originates from a man aged 45-60 years who received an inactivated influenza vaccine. The CDR3 DNA reads as TGTGCCAGCAGAAGGGGACTAGCGGGGGGCACGAACACCGGGGAGCTGTTTTTT. Translating it yields CASRRGLAGGTNTGELFF.